Listed below are T cell receptor beta chains from one sample, sequenced in a study of blood T cell repertoires in COVID-19. Clones were read by immunoSEQ multiplex PCR, and TCRdb kept only the in-frame ones, dropping some. Altogether 70,000 or so clones are present, approximately 82% being singletons, with the ten largest covering 9% to 10%. Material for sequencing was peripheral blood. The receptors derive from a woman older than 75 with acute or convalescent COVID-19. Both conserved end residues are part of each CDR3. Each record gives: CDR3 length, V gene, clone size, CDR3 protein. Clone size, where shown, is once, few, many, or a class for clones that have expanded.

cdr3_length: 20; v_call: TRBV14; clone_size: .; cdr3_aa: CASSLNRGTASPRSYNEQFF
cdr3_length: 13; v_call: TRBV2; clone_size: .; cdr3_aa: CASRGTSQETQYF
cdr3_length: 14; v_call: TRBV6-5; clone_size: .; cdr3_aa: CASSMGQGSYEQYF
cdr3_length: 9; v_call: TRBV21-1; clone_size: .; cdr3_aa: CASSKHNYF
cdr3_length: 13; v_call: TRBV19; clone_size: .; cdr3_aa: CASSMSGDYGYTF
cdr3_length: 16; v_call: TRBV10-3; clone_size: .; cdr3_aa: CAISYLQGSGTDTQYF
cdr3_length: 15; v_call: TRBV11-3; clone_size: .; cdr3_aa: CASSLDRAGANVLTF
cdr3_length: 15; v_call: TRBV6-2/TRBV6-3; clone_size: once; cdr3_aa: CASSLPGTGNYGYTF
cdr3_length: 15; v_call: TRBV3-1/TRBV3-2; clone_size: .; cdr3_aa: CASSQGDRGHYGYTF
cdr3_length: 16; v_call: TRBV3-1/TRBV3-2; clone_size: .; cdr3_aa: CASSFGLAGVADTQYF
cdr3_length: 13; v_call: TRBV6-5; clone_size: .; cdr3_aa: CASSDYQGYEQYF
cdr3_length: 14; v_call: TRBV10-3; clone_size: .; cdr3_aa: CAINPGHTYTEAFF
cdr3_length: 18; v_call: TRBV3-1/TRBV3-2; clone_size: once; cdr3_aa: CASSQDWRGGRRENIQYF
cdr3_length: 15; v_call: TRBV5-1; clone_size: .; cdr3_aa: CASSSGDGTVFGYTF
cdr3_length: 18; v_call: TRBV7-6; clone_size: .; cdr3_aa: CASSPLTGGQTANYGYTF
cdr3_length: 15; v_call: TRBV7-8; clone_size: few; cdr3_aa: CASRVSGVYQETQYF
cdr3_length: 16; v_call: TRBV6-6; clone_size: .; cdr3_aa: CASSYPGQGLNSPLHF
cdr3_length: 14; v_call: TRBV6-5; clone_size: .; cdr3_aa: CASRGTGVRNEQFF
cdr3_length: 12; v_call: TRBV7-9; clone_size: few; cdr3_aa: CASSDRDYEQYF
cdr3_length: 14; v_call: TRBV24-1; clone_size: .; cdr3_aa: CAIAPGGGTDTQYF
cdr3_length: 14; v_call: TRBV18; clone_size: .; cdr3_aa: CASSPLDTNYGYTF
cdr3_length: 14; v_call: TRBV5-1; clone_size: few; cdr3_aa: CASRTTDLNTEAFF
cdr3_length: 20; v_call: TRBV9; clone_size: .; cdr3_aa: CASSAFGTSGGYASTDTQYF
cdr3_length: 15; v_call: TRBV29-1; clone_size: .; cdr3_aa: CSVWTGGRDTGELFF
cdr3_length: 15; v_call: TRBV9; clone_size: few; cdr3_aa: CASSVTSSYNSPLHF
cdr3_length: 14; v_call: TRBV14; clone_size: .; cdr3_aa: CASSLAGGGSPLHF
cdr3_length: 17; v_call: TRBV3-1/TRBV3-2; clone_size: .; cdr3_aa: CASSQEGRGSGTDTQYF
cdr3_length: 16; v_call: TRBV11-2; clone_size: once; cdr3_aa: CASSLTGQAVNTEAFF
cdr3_length: 14; v_call: TRBV2; clone_size: .; cdr3_aa: CASTLTGVADTQYF